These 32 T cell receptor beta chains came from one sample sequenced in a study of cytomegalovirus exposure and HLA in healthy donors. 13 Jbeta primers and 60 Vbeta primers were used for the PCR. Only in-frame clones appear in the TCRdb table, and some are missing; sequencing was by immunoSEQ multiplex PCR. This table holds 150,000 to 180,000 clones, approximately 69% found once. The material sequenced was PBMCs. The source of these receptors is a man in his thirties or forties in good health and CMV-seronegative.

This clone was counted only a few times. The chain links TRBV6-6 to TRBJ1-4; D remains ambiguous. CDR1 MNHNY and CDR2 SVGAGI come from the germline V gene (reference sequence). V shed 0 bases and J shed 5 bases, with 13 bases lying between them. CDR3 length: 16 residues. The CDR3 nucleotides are TGTGCCAGCAGTTACTCGACTTCAACCCCAAATGAAAAACTGTTTTTT. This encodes CASSYSTSTPNEKLFF.

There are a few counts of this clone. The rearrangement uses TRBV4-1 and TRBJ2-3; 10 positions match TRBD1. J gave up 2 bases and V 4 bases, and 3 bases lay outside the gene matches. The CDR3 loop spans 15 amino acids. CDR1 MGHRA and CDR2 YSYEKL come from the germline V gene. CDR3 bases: TGCGCCAGCAGCCTGGACAGGGGGGACACAGATACGCAGTATTTT. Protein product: CASSLDRGDTDTQYF.

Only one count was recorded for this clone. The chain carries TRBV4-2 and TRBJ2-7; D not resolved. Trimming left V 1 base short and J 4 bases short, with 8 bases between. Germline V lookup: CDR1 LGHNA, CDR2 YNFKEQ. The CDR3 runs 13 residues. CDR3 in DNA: TGTGCCAGCAGCCAAGCTACAGAGTACGAGCAGTACTTC. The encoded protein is CASSQATEYEQYF.

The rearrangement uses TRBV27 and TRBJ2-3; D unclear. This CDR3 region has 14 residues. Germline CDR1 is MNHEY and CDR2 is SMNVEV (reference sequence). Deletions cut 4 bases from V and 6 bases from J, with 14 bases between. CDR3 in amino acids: CASSSLNVGDTQYF. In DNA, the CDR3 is TGTGCCAGCAGTTCTCTCAACGTCGGTGATACGCAGTATTTT.

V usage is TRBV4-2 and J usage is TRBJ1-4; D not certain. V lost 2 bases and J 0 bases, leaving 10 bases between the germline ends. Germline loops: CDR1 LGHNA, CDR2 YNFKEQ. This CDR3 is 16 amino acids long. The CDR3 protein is CASSQSQSATNEKLFF. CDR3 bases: TGTGCCAGCAGCCAATCTCAGTCTGCAACTAATGAAAAACTGTTTTTT.

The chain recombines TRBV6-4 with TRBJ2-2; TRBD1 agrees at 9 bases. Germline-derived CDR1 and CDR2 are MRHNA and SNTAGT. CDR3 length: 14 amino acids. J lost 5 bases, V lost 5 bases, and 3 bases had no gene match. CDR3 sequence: CASSTGTGTGELFF. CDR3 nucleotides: TGTGCCAGCAGTACCGGGACAGGGACCGGGGAGCTGTTTTTT.

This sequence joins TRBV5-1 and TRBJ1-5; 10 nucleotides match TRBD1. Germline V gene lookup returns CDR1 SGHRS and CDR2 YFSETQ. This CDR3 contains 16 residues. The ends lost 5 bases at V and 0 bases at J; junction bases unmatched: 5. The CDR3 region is CASSPDRGHSNQPQHF. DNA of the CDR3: TGCGCCAGCAGTCCCGACAGGGGGCATAGCAATCAGCCCCAGCATTTT. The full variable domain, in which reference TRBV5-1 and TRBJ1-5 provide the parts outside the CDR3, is KAGVTQTPRYLIKTRGQQVTLSCSPISGHRSVSWYQQTPGQGLQFLFEYFSETQRNKGNFPGRFSGRQFSNSRSEMNVSTLELGDSALYLCASSPDRGHSNQPQHFGDGTRLSIL.

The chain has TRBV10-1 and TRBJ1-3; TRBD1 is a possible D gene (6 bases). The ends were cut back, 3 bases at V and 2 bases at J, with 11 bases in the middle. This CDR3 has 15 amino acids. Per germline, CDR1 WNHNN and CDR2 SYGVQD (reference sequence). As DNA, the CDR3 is TGCGCCAGCAGTGATAGGCGACAGGCTGGAAACACCATATATTTT. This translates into CASSDRRQAGNTIYF.

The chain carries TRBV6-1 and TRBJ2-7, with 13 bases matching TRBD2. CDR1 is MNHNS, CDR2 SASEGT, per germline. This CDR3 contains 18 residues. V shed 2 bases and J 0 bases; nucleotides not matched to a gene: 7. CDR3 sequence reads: CASSEWGLAGSSSYEQYF. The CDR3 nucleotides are TGTGCCAGCAGTGAATGGGGACTAGCGGGGAGTAGCTCCTACGAGCAGTACTTC.

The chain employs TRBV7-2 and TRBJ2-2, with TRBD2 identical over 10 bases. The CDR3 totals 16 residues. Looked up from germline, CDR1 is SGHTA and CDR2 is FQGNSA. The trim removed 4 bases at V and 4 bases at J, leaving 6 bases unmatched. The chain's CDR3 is CASSSTSGLTTGELFF. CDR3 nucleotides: TGTGCCAGCAGCTCGACTAGCGGGCTGACCACCGGGGAGCTGTTTTTT.

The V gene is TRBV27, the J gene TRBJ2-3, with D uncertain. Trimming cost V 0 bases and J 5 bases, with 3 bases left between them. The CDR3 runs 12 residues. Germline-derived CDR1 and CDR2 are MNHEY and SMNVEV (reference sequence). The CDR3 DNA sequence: TGTGCCAGCAGTTTATCTAGAGATACGCAGTATTTT. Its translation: CASSLSRDTQYF.

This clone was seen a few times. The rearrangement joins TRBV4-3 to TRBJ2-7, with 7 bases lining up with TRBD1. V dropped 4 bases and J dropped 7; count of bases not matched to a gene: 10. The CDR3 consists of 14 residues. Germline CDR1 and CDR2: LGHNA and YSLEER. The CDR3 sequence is CASSRDDRVGEQYF. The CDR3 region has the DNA TGCGCCAGCAGCCGGGACGACAGGGTGGGGGAGCAGTACTTC.

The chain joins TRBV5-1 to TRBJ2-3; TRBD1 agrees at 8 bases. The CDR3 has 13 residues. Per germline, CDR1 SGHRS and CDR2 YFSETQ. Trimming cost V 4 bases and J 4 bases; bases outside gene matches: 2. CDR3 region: CASSQGAADTQYF. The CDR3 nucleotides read TGCGCCAGCAGCCAGGGGGCTGCAGATACGCAGTATTTT. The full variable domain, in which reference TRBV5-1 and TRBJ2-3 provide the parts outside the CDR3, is KAGVTQTPRYLIKTRGQQVTLSCSPISGHRSVSWYQQTPGQGLQFLFEYFSETQRNKGNFPGRFSGRQFSNSRSEMNVSTLELGDSALYLCASSQGAADTQYFGPGTRLTVL.

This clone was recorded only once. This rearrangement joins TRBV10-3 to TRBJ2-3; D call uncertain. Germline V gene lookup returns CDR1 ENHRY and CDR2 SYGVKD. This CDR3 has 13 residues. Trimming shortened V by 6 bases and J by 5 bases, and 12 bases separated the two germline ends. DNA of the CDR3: TGTGCCATCAGCAAGATCGCAGGAGATACGCAGTATTTT. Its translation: CAISKIAGDTQYF.

The DNA of the CDR3 is TGTGCCAGCAGCCCCTCCCCGGGACAGGAGTCCTACGAGCAGTACTTC. Translated: CASSPSPGQESYEQYF. The rearrangement uses TRBV6-6 and TRBJ2-7; 8 bases line up with TRBD1. After removal of 6 bases from V and 1 base from J, the junction contained 11 bases not matched to a gene. The germline V gene encodes CDR1 MNHNY and CDR2 SVGAGI (reference sequence). The CDR3 extends over 16 amino acids.

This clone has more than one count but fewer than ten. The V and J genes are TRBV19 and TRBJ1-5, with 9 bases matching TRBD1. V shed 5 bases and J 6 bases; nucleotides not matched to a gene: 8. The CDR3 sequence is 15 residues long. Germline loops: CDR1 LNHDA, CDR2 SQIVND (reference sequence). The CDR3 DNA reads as TGTGCCAGTAGTTTTCTACAGGGGGCTGGTCAGCCCCAGCATTTT. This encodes CASSFLQGAGQPQHF.

CDR3 coding DNA: TGTGCCAGCAGCGTAGGGACTAGCGGGGTTGGTGAGCAGTTCTTC. It codes for CASSVGTSGVGEQFF. This chain connects TRBV9 to TRBJ2-1; the match to TRBD2 covers 12 bases. Germline assignment: CDR1 SGDLS and CDR2 YYNGEE. The CDR3 runs to 15 residues. The V segment lost 0 bases and the J segment 9 bases; nucleotides outside the gene matches: 4.

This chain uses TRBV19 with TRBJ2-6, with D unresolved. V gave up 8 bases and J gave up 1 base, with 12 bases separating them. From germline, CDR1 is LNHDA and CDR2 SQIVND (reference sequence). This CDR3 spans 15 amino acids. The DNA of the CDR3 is TGTGCCAGTTCGCCCCGGTATTCTGGGGCCAACGTCCTGACTTTC. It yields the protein CASSPRYSGANVLTF.

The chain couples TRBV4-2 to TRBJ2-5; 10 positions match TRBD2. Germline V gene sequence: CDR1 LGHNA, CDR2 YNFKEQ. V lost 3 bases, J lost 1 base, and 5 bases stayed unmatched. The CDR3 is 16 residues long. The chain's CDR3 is CASSHQTSGVQETQYF. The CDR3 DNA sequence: TGTGCCAGCAGCCATCAAACTAGCGGGGTCCAAGAGACCCAGTACTTC.

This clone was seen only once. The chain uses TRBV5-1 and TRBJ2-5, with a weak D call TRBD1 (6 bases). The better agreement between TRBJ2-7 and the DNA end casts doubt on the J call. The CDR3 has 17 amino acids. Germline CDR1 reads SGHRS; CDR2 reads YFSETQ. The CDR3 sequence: CASSVRTGTLSSYEQYF. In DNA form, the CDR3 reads TGCGCCAGCAGCGTCCGGACCGGGACACTTAGCTCCTACGAGCAGTACTTC.

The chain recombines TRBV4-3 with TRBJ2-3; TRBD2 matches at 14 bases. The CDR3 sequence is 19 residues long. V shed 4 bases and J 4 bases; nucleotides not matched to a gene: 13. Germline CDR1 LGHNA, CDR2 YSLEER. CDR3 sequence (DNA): TGCGCCAGCAGCCTCCAGTCGGGACTAGCGGGGGTTGTTTCAGATACGCAGTATTTT. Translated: CASSLQSGLAGVVSDTQYF.

CDR3 DNA: TGTGCCAGCAGCGTCGGGCGGCAGGGTGTCAATGAGCAGTTCTTC. Translated, it gives CASSVGRQGVNEQFF. V is TRBV9 and J is TRBJ2-1; tentatively, D is TRBD1 (5 bases). The CDR3 consists of 15 residues. Trimming removed 2 bases from V and 6 bases from J, with 15 bases in between. Per germline, CDR1 SGDLS and CDR2 YYNGEE.

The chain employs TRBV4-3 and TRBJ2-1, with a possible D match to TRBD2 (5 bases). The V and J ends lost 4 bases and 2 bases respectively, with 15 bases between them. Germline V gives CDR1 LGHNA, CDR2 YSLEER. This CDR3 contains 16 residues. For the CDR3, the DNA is TGCGCCAGCAGCCTGGGGAGCAACCTACCCTACAATGAGCAGTTCTTC. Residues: CASSLGSNLPYNEQFF.

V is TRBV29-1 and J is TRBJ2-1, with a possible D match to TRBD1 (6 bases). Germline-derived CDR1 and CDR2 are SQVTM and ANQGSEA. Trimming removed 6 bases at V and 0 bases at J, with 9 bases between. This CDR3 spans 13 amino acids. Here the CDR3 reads CSVTGLSYNEQFF. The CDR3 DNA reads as TGCAGCGTGACAGGACTCTCCTACAATGAGCAGTTCTTC.

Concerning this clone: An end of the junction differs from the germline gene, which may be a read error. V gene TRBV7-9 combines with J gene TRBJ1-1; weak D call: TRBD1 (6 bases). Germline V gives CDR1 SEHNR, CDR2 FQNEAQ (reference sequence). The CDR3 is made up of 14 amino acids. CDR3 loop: CSSSSQGPHTEAFF. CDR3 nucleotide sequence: TGTTCCAGCAGCTCCCAGGGGCCGCACACTGAAGCTTTCTTT.

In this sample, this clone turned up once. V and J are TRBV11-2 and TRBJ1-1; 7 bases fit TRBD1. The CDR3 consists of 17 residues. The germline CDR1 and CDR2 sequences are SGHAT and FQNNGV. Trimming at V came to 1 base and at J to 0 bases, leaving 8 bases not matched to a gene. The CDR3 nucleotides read TGTGCCAGCAGCTTAGTTGTGACAGGGATGGTGAACACTGAAGCTTTCTTT. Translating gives CASSLVVTGMVNTEAFF. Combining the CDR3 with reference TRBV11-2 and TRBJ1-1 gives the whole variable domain EAGVAQSPRYKIIEKRQSVAFWCNPISGHATLYWYQQILGQGPKLLIQFQNNGVVDDSQLPKDRFSAERLKGVDSTLKIQPAKLEDSAVYLCASSLVVTGMVNTEAFFGQGTRLTVV.

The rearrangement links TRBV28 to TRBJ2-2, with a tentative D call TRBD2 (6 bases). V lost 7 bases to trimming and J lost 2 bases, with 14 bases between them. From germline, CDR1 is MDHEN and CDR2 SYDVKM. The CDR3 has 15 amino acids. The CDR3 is CASTSDGGNTGELFF. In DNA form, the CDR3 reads TGTGCCAGCACCTCTGACGGGGGAAACACCGGGGAGCTGTTTTTT. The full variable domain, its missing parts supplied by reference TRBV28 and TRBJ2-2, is DVKVTQSSRYLVKRTGEKVFLECVQDMDHENMFWYRQDPGLGLRLIYFSYDVKMKEKGDIPEGYSVSREKKERFSLILESASTNQTSMYLCASTSDGGNTGELFFGEGSRLTVL.

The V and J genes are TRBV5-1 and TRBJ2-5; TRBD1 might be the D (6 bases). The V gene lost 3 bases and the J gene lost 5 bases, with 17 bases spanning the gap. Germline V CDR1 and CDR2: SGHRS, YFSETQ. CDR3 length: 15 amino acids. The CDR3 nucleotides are TGCGCCAGCAGCTCCGAGGGGACACCGGACGAGACCCAGTACTTC. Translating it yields CASSSEGTPDETQYF. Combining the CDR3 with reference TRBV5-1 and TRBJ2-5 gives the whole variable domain KAGVTQTPRYLIKTRGQQVTLSCSPISGHRSVSWYQQTPGQGLQFLFEYFSETQRNKGNFPGRFSGRQFSNSRSEMNVSTLELGDSALYLCASSSEGTPDETQYFGPGTRLLVL.

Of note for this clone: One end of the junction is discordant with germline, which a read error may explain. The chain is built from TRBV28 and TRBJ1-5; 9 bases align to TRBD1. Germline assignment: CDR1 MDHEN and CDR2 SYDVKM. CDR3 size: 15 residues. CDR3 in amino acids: CASRGQGASNQPQNF. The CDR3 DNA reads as TGTGCCAGCAGGGGACAGGGAGCGAGCAATCAGCCCCAGAATTTT.

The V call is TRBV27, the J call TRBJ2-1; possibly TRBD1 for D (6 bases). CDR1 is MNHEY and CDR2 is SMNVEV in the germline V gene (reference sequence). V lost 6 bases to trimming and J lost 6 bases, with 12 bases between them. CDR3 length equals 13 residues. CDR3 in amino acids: CASRDSLVNEQFF. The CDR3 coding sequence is TGTGCCAGCAGGGACAGTTTGGTCAATGAGCAGTTCTTC.

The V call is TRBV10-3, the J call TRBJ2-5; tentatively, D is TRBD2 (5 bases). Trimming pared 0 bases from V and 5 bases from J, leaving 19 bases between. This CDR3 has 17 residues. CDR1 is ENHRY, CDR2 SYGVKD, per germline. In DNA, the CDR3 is TGTGCCATCAGTGAGTCCATTCCCGGGCGGCGGGTGGAGACCCAGTACTTC. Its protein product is CAISESIPGRRVETQYF.

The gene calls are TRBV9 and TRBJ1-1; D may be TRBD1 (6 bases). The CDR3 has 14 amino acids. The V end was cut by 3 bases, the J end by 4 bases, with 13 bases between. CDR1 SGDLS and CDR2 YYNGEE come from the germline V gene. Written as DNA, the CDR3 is TGTGCCAGCAGCGAACAGGGTCGGAGCACTGAAGCTTTCTTT. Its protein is CASSEQGRSTEAFF.